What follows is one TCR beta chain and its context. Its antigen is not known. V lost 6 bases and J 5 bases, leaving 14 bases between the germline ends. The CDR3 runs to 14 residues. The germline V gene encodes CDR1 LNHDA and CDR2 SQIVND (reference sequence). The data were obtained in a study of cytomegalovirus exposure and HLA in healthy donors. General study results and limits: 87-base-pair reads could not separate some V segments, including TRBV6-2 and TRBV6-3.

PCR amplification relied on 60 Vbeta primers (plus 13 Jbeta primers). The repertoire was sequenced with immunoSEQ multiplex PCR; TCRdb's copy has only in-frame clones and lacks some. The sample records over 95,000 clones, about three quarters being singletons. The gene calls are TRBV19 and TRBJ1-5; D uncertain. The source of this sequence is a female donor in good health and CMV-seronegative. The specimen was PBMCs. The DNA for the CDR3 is TGTGCCAGTAGGATGCATGACATTGATCAGCCCCAGCATTTT. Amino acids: CASRMHDIDQPQHF.